This is a list of T cell receptor beta chains from one sample in a study of cytomegalovirus exposure and HLA in healthy donors. TCRdb's table, derived via immunoSEQ multiplex PCR, lists solely in-frame clones and lacks some. The data show about 120,000 clones, 83% seen once. The source material was PBMCs. The receptors were sampled from a man aged 18 to 35 in good health and CMV-seropositive. The CDR3 runs from the conserved cysteine through the conserved F or W. D genes are given only for firm matches. Clone size appears in some rows only: once, few, many, or a class for an expanded clone.

V	J	length	D	size	DNA	CDR3
TRBV30	TRBJ2-1	12	NA	NA	TGTGCCCTGGGGACTTCCTACAATGAGCAGTTCTTC	CALGTSYNEQFF
TRBV4-1	TRBJ1-2	17	TRBD1	NA	TGCGCCAGCAGCCAAGAGAGAGGGACAGCCTCTAACTATGGCTACACCTTC	CASSQERGTASNYGYTF
TRBV2	TRBJ2-1	13	NA	NA	TGTGCCAGCAGTCAAACAGGGACCGGTGAGCAGTTCTTC	CASSQTGTGEQFF
TRBV10-2	TRBJ1-3	14	NA	NA	TGCGCCAGCAGTGAGGGGGCATTCGGAAACACCATATATTTT	CASSEGAFGNTIYF
TRBV19	TRBJ1-6	13	TRBD1	few	TGTGCCAGTGGTACAGGGGGGAATTCACCCCTCCACTTT	CASGTGGNSPLHF
TRBV7-6	TRBJ2-7	13	TRBD1	NA	TGTGCCAGCAGCTTAGGGACAGGGACCGAGCAGTACTTC	CASSLGTGTEQYF
TRBV5-1	TRBJ1-3	14	NA	NA	TGCGCCAGCAGCGAAGGGACATCCGGAAACACCATATATTTT	CASSEGTSGNTIYF
TRBV6-6	TRBJ2-7	14	NA	NA	TGTGCCAGCAGTTACTCGAGGCAGGGCTACGAGCAGTACTTC	CASSYSRQGYEQYF
TRBV18	TRBJ1-2	15	TRBD1	few	TGTGCCAGCTCACCGGAGGACAGGGTGGACTATGGCTACACCTTC	CASSPEDRVDYGYTF
TRBV27	TRBJ2-3	15	TRBD2	NA	TGTGCCAGCAGTTTTAGCCAGGGAGGGGCAGATACGCAGTATTTT	CASSFSQGGADTQYF
TRBV28	TRBJ2-1	15	NA	few	TGTGCCAGCGAAAAGGCACAATGGGGAGGCAATGAGCAGTTCTTC	CASEKAQWGGNEQFF
TRBV4-1	TRBJ1-2	15	TRBD1	NA	TGCGCCAGCAGCGATACAGGGGGCGATTACTATGGCTACACCTTC	CASSDTGGDYYGYTF
TRBV4-1	TRBJ2-7	15	NA	NA	TGCGCCAGCAGCCAACCCACAGATAGCTCCTACGAGCAGTACTTC	CASSQPTDSSYEQYF
TRBV5-1	TRBJ2-5	14	NA	NA	TGCGCCAGCAGCTTGGGCAGTCCGGGAGAGACCCAGTACTTC	CASSLGSPGETQYF
TRBV4-2	TRBJ2-7	16	NA	NA	TGTGCCAGCAGCCAAGATTGGGTAGGACTCCCCTACGAGCAGTACTTC	CASSQDWVGLPYEQYF
TRBV30	TRBJ1-6	14	NA	few	TGTGCCTGCCACAGAAGCTCCTATAATTCACCCCTCCACTTT	CACHRSSYNSPLHF
TRBV9	TRBJ1-1	15	NA	NA	TGTGCCAGCAGCACAGGACAGCTGACAAGCACTGAAGCTTTCTTT	CASSTGQLTSTEAFF
TRBV25-1	TRBJ2-2	16	NA	NA	TGTGCCAGCAGTGAACGCGGCAGGGGGGCCACCGGGGAGCTGTTTTTT	CASSERGRGATGELFF
TRBV6-5	TRBJ2-3	14	TRBD2	NA	TGTGCCAGCAGTAATACGGGGGGGAAAGATACGCAGTATTTT	CASSNTGGKDTQYF
TRBV4-2	TRBJ1-1	14	NA	NA	TGTGCCAGCAGCCAAGATTGGTCGGGCACTGAAGCTTTCTTT	CASSQDWSGTEAFF
TRBV6-1	TRBJ2-1	16	NA	NA	TGTGCCAGCAGTGAGTGGGGAGGGGGCTCCTACAATGAGCAGTTCTTC	CASSEWGGGSYNEQFF
TRBV30	TRBJ1-2	15	TRBD1	NA	TGTGCCTGGAGCGCGCGCTTGACAGGGAGCTATGGCTACACCTTC	CAWSARLTGSYGYTF
TRBV2	TRBJ2-5	13	TRBD1	NA	TGTGCCAGCAGTGCAGGGGGCGGCGAGACCCAGTACTTC	CASSAGGGETQYF